This T cell receptor beta chain is drawn from a study of blood T cells in healthy people across ages. A second 7 to 11 cycle PCR used barcoded and J-beta primers. Sequencing recovered at least 3 million CDR3-containing paired-end reads from each sample. TCRdb independently ran MiXCR on the 5' RACE reads; one entry per CDR3 protein. The profile shows approximately 810,000 distinct CDR3 sequences, roughly 35% of them singletons. V dropped 6 bases and J dropped 3 bases, with 12 bases sitting between them. CDR3 size: 13 residues. The V gene's germline CDR1 is DFQATT and CDR2 SNEGSKA (reference sequence). The people who gave samples were healthy Caucasians from Russia, aged roughly 6 to 95. Total RNA was isolated from each sample in quantities of at least 5 micrograms.

The sequence derives from a man between 18 and 29 years old in good health. The sample comprised blood. The chain links TRBV20-1 to TRBJ1-5; D gene ambiguous. The CDR3 DNA follows: TGCAGTGCCAGTCTAAAAGCCAATCAGCCCCAGCATTTT. It encodes CSASLKANQPQHF.